This TCR beta chain was found in a study of technical replicates of blood from several donors. Germline-derived CDR1 and CDR2 are LGHNA and YNFKEQ. With 1 base clipped from V and 3 bases from J, the junction kept 8 bases outside the gene matches. The CDR3 contains 17 residues. Libraries were prepared by immunoSEQ multiplex PCR; TCRdb keeps only in-frame clonotypes and omits some of them. The table includes roughly 90,000 clones, almost 97% detected once. This sequence was found in a human donor in good health. The V call is TRBV4-2, the J call TRBJ2-1, with TRBD2 matching 8 bases. Source material: T cells isolated from PBMCs. In DNA, the CDR3 is TGTGCCAGCAGCCAAGTTAGGGGACTAGACCTCTACAATGAGCAGTTCTTC. Protein sequence: CASSQVRGLDLYNEQFF.